Following are 18 T cell receptor beta chains from one sample sequenced in a study of shared clonotypes between healthy human individuals. Produced via immunoSEQ multiplex PCR; TCRdb's table is partial and in-frame only. The table lists roughly 2.5 million clones, more than 80% of them singletons. The material sequenced was naive CD4+ T cells sorted from blood. Noted subset: CD45RA+ positively selected. These receptors all come from a man aged 18-30 years in good health.

V and J are TRBV7-9 and TRBJ1-5; 9 nucleotides line up with TRBD1. The CDR3 runs to 17 residues. Germline lookup yields CDR1 SEHNR and CDR2 FQNEAQ (reference sequence). Trimming cost V 2 bases and J 3 bases; bases outside gene matches: 8. In nucleotides, the CDR3 is TGTGCCAGCAGCTTAAAGGAGGGACAGGGATCCAATCAGCCCCAGCATTTT. This codes for CASSLKEGQGSNQPQHF. The full variable domain, with the rest looked up from reference TRBV7-9 and TRBJ1-5, is DTGVSQNPRHKITKRGQNVTFRCDPISEHNRLYWYRQTLGQGPEFLTYFQNEAQLEKSRLLSDRFSAERPKGSFSTLEIQRTEQGDSAMYLCASSLKEGQGSNQPQHFGDGTRLSIL.

This clone was observed a handful of times. The rearrangement links TRBV27 to TRBJ1-2; 10 nucleotides line up with TRBD1. The CDR3 runs 15 residues. Germline V lookup: CDR1 MNHEY, CDR2 SMNVEV (reference sequence). Trimming at V came to 6 bases and at J to 1 base, leaving 5 bases not matched to a gene. For the CDR3, the DNA is TGTGCCAGCAGACGACAGGGGGCGGGTAACTATGGCTACACCTTC. Its translation: CASRRQGAGNYGYTF.

The chain recombines TRBV4-1 with TRBJ2-1, with TRBD2 matching over 8 bases. The J segment lost 0 bases and the V segment lost 4 bases, leaving 5 bases of the junction unmatched. CDR1 and CDR2 from the germline V gene are MGHRA and YSYEKL. The CDR3 has 16 residues. The CDR3 nucleotides are TGCGCCAGCAGCCGACCCGGGGGGGGCTCCTACAATGAGCAGTTCTTC. The encoded protein is CASSRPGGGSYNEQFF.

J is TRBJ1-5 and V is TRBV30; 8 bases align to TRBD1. Germline values: CDR1 GTSNPN, CDR2 SVGIG (reference sequence). The CDR3 runs to 14 residues. J lost 2 bases, V lost 1 base, and 1 base had no gene match. The chain's CDR3 is CAWSGGQGNQPQHF. In DNA, the CDR3 is TGTGCCTGGAGTGGGGGACAGGGCAATCAGCCCCAGCATTTT. The full variable domain, its missing parts supplied by reference TRBV30 and TRBJ1-5, is SQTIHQWPATLVQPVGSPLSLECTVEGTSNPNLYWYRQAAGRGLQLLFYSVGIGQISSEVPQNLSASRPQDRQFILSSKKLLLSDSGFYLCAWSGGQGNQPQHFGDGTRLSIL.

The J gene is TRBJ1-2, the V gene TRBV6-1; D perhaps matches TRBD1 (6 bases). Germline V lookup: CDR1 MNHNS, CDR2 SASEGT. This CDR3 is built from 15 residues. V gave up 3 bases and J gave up 3 bases, with 14 bases separating them. The CDR3 DNA follows: TGTGCCAGCAGTGAGAATACAGGGTGGGACTATGGCTACACCTTC. Translation gives CASSENTGWDYGYTF.

The gene calls are TRBV29-1 and TRBJ2-5, with TRBD2 matching over 10 bases. The better agreement between TRBJ2-7 and the DNA end casts doubt on the J call. From germline, CDR1 is SQVTM and CDR2 ANQGSEA. The CDR3 is 12 amino acids. The CDR3 here is CSVGLAGYEQYF. CDR3 DNA sequence: TGCAGCGTTGGACTAGCGGGTTACGAGCAGTACTTC.

The V gene is TRBV5-1, the J gene TRBJ2-7; possibly TRBD1 or TRBD2 for D (5 bases each). The CDR3 has 16 residues. Trimming stripped 2 bases from V and 3 bases from J, with 18 bases between. From germline, CDR1 is SGHRS and CDR2 YFSETQ. The CDR3 protein is CASSLGLWDVDYEQYF. DNA of the CDR3: TGCGCCAGCAGCTTAGGACTGTGGGACGTTGACTACGAGCAGTACTTC.

This chain connects TRBV6-5 to TRBJ2-7; 7 nucleotides align to TRBD1. CDR3 size: 15 residues. Germline CDR1 and CDR2: MNHEY and SVGAGI. V shed 6 bases and J 3 bases; nucleotides not matched to a gene: 11. Here the CDR3 reads CASSPTGTVYYEQYF. CDR3 nucleotides: TGTGCCAGCAGCCCCACCGGGACAGTCTACTACGAGCAGTACTTC.

The chain uses TRBV5-1 and TRBJ2-5; D may be TRBD1 (6 bases). Trimming shortened V by 1 base and J by 2 bases, and 9 bases separated the two germline ends. Germline V gives CDR1 SGHRS, CDR2 YFSETQ. The CDR3 extends over 14 amino acids. Here the CDR3 DNA reads TGCGCCAGCAGCTTGTTCGGACAGCAAGAGACCCAGTACTTC. This sequence encodes CASSLFGQQETQYF.

Of note for this clone: The sample holds other DNA sequences that translate to the same CDR3. The gene calls are TRBV5-4 and TRBJ2-7; TRBD1 matches 11 bases. J lost 0 bases, V lost 0 bases, and 2 bases had no gene match. The CDR3 runs to 16 residues. Germline V gene sequence: CDR1 SGHNT, CDR2 YYREEE (reference sequence). The CDR3 is CASSLVGQGASYEQYF. For the CDR3, the DNA is TGTGCCAGCAGCTTGGTAGGACAGGGGGCCTCCTACGAGCAGTACTTC.

V and J are TRBV11-2 and TRBJ1-3; 10 bases line up with TRBD1. With 1 base clipped from V and 0 bases from J, the junction kept 3 bases outside the gene matches. CDR1 and CDR2 (germline): SGHAT, FQNNGV. The CDR3 spans 17 residues. The CDR3 DNA reads TGTGCCAGCAGCTTAGCTTGGACAGGGGGCTCTGGAAACACCATATATTTT. It specifies CASSLAWTGGSGNTIYF.

CDR3 residues: CASNVQGALNTIYF. The CDR3 DNA is TGTGCCAGTAACGTCCAGGGGGCTTTAAACACCATATATTTT. The chain employs TRBV19 and TRBJ1-3, with TRBD1 matching over 8 bases. V was pared by 7 bases and J by 6 bases, with 8 bases of the junction left unmatched. Germline V CDR1 and CDR2: LNHDA, SQIVND (reference sequence). There are 14 residues in the CDR3.

This clone was seen a few times. DNA of the CDR3: TGTGCCAGCAGTTTAGGTTATCAGGGGGCTTCACCCCTCCACTTT. This sequence encodes CASSLGYQGASPLHF. The rearrangement uses TRBV28 and TRBJ1-6; 8 bases agree with TRBD1. This CDR3 region has 15 residues. Trimming removed 2 bases from V and 9 bases from J; junction bases left unmatched: 6. CDR1 is MDHEN, CDR2 SYDVKM, per germline.

Remarks on this clone: This same CDR3 is encoded by further DNA sequences in the sample. This chain uses TRBV6-6 with TRBJ2-7; possible D gene TRBD1, 6 bases. There are 12 residues in the CDR3. V was shortened by 4 bases and J by 4 bases, with 8 bases between the two germline ends. CDR1 is MNHNY, CDR2 SVGAGI, per germline (reference sequence). CDR3 coding DNA: TGTGCCAGCAGTTTTACAGGGTACGAGCAGTACTTC. This sequence encodes CASSFTGYEQYF.

The chain carries TRBV10-3 and TRBJ2-2; the D gene is possibly TRBD2 (5 bases). Trimming removed 8 bases at V and 7 bases at J, with 14 bases between. Germline V gene data show CDR1 as ENHRY and CDR2 as SYGVKD. The CDR3 consists of 13 residues. The CDR3 reads CAIGRGIDGELFF. Here the CDR3 DNA reads TGTGCCATCGGAAGAGGGATAGACGGGGAGCTGTTTTTT.

The genes are TRBV6-5 and TRBJ2-3; D call uncertain. Germline V CDR1 and CDR2: MNHEY, SVGAGI. Trimming took 6 bases from V and 6 from J, leaving 13 bases between them. The CDR3 contains 13 residues. CDR3 region: CASREGMRDTQYF. In DNA, the CDR3 is TGTGCCAGCAGGGAAGGGATGAGGGATACGCAGTATTTT.

V and J are TRBV11-2 and TRBJ1-1; TRBD1 matches at 12 bases. In germline, CDR1 is SGHAT, CDR2 FQNNGV. This CDR3 region has 16 residues. V lost 5 bases, J lost 0 bases, and 4 bases stayed unmatched. The CDR3 DNA follows: TGTGCCAGCAGCGGCGGGACAGGGGGCCTGAACACTGAAGCTTTCTTT. Residues: CASSGGTGGLNTEAFF.

CDR3 sequence (DNA): TGTGCCAGCAGTTACTATCCGGGACAGGGGACTGAAGCTTTCTTT. It codes for CASSYYPGQGTEAFF. This chain links TRBV6-6 with TRBJ1-1; 10 bases align to TRBD1. Germline lookup yields CDR1 MNHNY and CDR2 SVGAGI (reference sequence). Trimming removed 1 base from V and 5 bases from J; junction bases left unmatched: 4. The CDR3 consists of 15 residues.